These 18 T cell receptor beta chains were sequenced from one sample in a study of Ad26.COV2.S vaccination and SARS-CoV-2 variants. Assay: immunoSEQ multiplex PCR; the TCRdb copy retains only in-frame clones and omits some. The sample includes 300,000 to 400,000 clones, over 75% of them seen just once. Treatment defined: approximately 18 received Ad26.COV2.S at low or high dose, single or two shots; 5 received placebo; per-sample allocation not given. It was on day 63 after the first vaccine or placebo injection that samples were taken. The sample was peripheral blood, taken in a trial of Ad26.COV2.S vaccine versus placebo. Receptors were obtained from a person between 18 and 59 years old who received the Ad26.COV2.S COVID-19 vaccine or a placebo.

The CDR3 DNA sequence: TGTGCCTGGAGTCCCTGGAGCGCCGGGACAGGGGGATATGGAAACACCATATATTTT. This translates into CAWSPWSAGTGGYGNTIYF. The V gene is TRBV30, the J gene TRBJ1-3; 11 bases fit TRBD1. V lost 2 bases and J lost 3; bases outside the gene matches: 15. The length of the CDR3 is 19 residues. CDR1 and CDR2 (germline): GTSNPN, SVGIG (reference sequence).

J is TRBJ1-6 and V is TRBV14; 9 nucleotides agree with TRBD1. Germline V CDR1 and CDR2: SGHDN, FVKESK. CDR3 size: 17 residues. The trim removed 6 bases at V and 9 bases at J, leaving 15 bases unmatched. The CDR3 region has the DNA TGTGCCAGCAGACACACCCTAGGGACAGGGCAAGGTTCACCCCTCCACTTT. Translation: CASRHTLGTGQGSPLHF. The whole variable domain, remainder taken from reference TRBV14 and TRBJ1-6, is EAGVTQFPSHSVIEKGQTVTLRCDPISGHDNLYWYRRVMGKEIKFLLHFVKESKQDESGMPNNRFLAERTGGTYSTLKVQPAELEDSGVYFCASRHTLGTGQGSPLHFGNGTRLTVT.

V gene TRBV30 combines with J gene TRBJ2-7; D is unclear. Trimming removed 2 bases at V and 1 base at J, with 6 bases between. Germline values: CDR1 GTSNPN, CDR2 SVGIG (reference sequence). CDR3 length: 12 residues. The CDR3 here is CAWSKVSYEQYF. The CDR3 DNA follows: TGTGCCTGGAGTAAAGTTTCCTACGAGCAGTACTTC. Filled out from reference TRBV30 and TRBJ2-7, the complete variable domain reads SQTIHQWPATLVQPVGSPLSLECTVEGTSNPNLYWYRQAAGRGLQLLFYSVGIGQISSEVPQNLSASRPQDRQFILSSKKLLLSDSGFYLCAWSKVSYEQYFGPGTRLTVT.

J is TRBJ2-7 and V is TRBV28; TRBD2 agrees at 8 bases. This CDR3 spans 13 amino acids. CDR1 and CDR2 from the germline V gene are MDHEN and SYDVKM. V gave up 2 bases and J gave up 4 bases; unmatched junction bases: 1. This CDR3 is CASSLAGGYEQYF. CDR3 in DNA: TGTGCCAGCAGTTTAGCGGGGGGTTACGAGCAGTACTTC.

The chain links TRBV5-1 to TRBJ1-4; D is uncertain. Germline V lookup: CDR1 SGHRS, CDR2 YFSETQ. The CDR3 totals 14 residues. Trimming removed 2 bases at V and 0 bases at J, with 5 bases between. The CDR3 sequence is CASSFSPTNEKLFF. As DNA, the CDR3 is TGCGCCAGCAGCTTTTCACCAACTAATGAAAAACTGTTTTTT.

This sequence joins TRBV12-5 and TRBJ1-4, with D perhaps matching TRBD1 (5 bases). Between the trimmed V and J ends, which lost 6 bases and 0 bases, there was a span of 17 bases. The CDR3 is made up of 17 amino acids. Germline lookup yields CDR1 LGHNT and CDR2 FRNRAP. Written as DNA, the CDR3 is TGTGCTAGTGGCCCATCCAGGGTCCCGACAACTAATGAAAAACTGTTTTTT. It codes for CASGPSRVPTTNEKLFF.

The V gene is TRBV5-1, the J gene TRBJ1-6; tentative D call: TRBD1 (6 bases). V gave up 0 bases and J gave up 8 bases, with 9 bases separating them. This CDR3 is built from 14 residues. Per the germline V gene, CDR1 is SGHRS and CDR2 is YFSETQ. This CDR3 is CASSLEQGHSPLHF. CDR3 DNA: TGCGCCAGCAGCTTGGAACAGGGTCATTCACCCCTCCACTTT.

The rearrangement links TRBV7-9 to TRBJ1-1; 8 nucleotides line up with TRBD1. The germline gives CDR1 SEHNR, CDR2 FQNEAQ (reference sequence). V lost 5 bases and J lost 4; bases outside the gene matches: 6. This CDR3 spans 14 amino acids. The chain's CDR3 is CASSLTGAGTEAFF. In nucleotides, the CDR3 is TGTGCCAGCAGCCTGACAGGGGCGGGCACTGAAGCTTTCTTT. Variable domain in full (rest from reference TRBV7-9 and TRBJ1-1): DTGVSQNPRHKITKRGQNVTFRCDPISEHNRLYWYRQTLGQGPEFLTYFQNEAQLEKSRLLSDRFSAERPKGSFSTLEIQRTEQGDSAMYLCASSLTGAGTEAFFGQGTRLTVV.

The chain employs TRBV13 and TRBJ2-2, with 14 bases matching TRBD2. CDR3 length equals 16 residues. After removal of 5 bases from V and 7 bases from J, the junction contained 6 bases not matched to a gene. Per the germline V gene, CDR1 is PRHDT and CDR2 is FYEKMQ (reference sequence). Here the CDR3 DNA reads TGTGCCAGCAGCATCGGGACTAGCGGGGGAGGCGGGGAGCTGTTTTTT. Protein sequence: CASSIGTSGGGGELFF.

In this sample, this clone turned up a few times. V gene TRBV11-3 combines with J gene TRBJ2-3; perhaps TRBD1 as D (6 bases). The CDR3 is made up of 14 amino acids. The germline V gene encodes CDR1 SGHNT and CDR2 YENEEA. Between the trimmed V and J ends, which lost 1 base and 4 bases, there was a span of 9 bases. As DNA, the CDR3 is TGTGCCAGCAGCTTAGGGGGGCGCGCAGATACGCAGTATTTT. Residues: CASSLGGRADTQYF.

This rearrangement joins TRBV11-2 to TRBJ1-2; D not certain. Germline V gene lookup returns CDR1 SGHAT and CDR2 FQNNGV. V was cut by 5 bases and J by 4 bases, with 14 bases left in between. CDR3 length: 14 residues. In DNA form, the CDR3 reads TGTGCCAGCAGCCGACCAGCCCAGGCCTATGGCTACACCTTC. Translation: CASSRPAQAYGYTF.

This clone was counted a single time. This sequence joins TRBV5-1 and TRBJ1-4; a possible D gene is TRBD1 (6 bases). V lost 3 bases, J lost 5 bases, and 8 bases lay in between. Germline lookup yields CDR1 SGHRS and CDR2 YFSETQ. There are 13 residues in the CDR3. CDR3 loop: CASSSQGNEKLFF. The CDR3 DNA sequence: TGCGCCAGCAGCTCACAGGGCAATGAAAAACTGTTTTTT.

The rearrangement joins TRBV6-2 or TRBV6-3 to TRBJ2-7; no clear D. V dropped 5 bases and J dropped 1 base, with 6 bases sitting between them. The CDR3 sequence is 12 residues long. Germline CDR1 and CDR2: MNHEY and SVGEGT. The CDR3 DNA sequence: TGTGCCAGCAGTCCCCTATCCTACGAGCAGTACTTC. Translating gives CASSPLSYEQYF.

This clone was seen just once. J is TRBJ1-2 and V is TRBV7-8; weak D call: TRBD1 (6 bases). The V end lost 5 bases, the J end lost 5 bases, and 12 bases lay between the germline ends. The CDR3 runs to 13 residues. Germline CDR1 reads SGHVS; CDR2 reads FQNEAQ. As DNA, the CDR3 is TGTGCCAGCAGCCCGGACAGTAAATATGGCTACACCTTC. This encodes CASSPDSKYGYTF. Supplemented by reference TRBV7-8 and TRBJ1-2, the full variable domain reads GAGVSQSPRYKVAKRGQDVALRCDPISGHVSLFWYQQALGQGPEFLTYFQNEAQLDKSGLPSDRFFAERPEGSVSTLKIQRTQQEDSAVYLCASSPDSKYGYTFGSGTRLTVV.

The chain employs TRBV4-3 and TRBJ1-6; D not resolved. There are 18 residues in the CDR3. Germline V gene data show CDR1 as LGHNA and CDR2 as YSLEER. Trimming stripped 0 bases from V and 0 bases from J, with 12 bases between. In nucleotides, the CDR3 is TGCGCCAGCAGCCAAGATCGGGTCCCAGGCTCCTATAATTCACCCCTCCACTTT. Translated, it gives CASSQDRVPGSYNSPLHF.

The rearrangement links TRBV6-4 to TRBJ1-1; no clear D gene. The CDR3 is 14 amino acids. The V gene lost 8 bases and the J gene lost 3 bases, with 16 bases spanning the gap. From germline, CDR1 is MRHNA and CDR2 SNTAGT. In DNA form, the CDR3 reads TGTGCCAGCTCTAGGACCACCTGGGACACTGAAGCTTTCTTT. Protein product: CASSRTTWDTEAFF.

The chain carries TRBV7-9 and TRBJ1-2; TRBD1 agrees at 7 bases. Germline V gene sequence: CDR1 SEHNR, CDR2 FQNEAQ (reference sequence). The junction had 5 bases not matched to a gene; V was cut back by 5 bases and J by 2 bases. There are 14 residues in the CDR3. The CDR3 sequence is CASSISQGNYGYTF. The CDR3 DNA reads TGTGCCAGCAGCATCTCACAGGGGAACTATGGCTACACCTTC.

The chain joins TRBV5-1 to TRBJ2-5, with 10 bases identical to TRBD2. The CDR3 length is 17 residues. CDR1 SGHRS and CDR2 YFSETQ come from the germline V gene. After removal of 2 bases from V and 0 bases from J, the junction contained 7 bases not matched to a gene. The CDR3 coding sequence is TGCGCCAGCAGCTTTGCGGGACTAGCGACGTACCAAGAGACCCAGTACTTC. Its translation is CASSFAGLATYQETQYF.